The clone carrying this TCR beta chain was seen only a few times. Antigen specificity is unknown. Per germline, CDR1 KGHSH and CDR2 LQKENI. CDR3 length: 15 amino acids. V trimming: 5 bases; J trimming: 4 bases; junction bases outside the gene matches: 6. RNA transcripts gave rise to amplified TCR beta CDR3 regions. HTBI primers drove first-round RT-PCR of the TCR CDR3. TCRdb re-analysed the multiplex PCR reads in MiXCR, keeping a single row per CDR3 protein. Here the sample spans 300,000 to 400,000 distinct CDR3 sequences, 15% to 20% being singletons. The data derive from a study of T cells in Graves' hyperthyroidism and ophthalmopathy. Study-level information: Peripheral blood was taken when the disease was first diagnosed, before any treatment began. General study points: Blood also contained most expanded thyroid clonotypes above 0.001.

Hyperthyroidism patients were newly diagnosed, had disease duration under 2 months, and were aged 18 to 65 years. This sample holds PBMCs from roughly 10 ml fresh peripheral blood. V is TRBV18 and J is TRBJ1-4; 8 nucleotides agree with TRBD1. This TCR was sampled from a woman aged 45-60 years with Graves' hyperthyroidism. Material: blood. The DNA of the CDR3 is TGTGCCAGCTCAACGAGGACAGGGTTTAATGAAAAACTGTTTTTT. This translates into CASSTRTGFNEKLFF.